This TCR beta chain is from a study of tumor-infiltrating lymphocytes in localized non-small cell lung cancer (dated by TCRdb to the early 2020s). Regarding the research as a whole: Patients whose samples were collected after neoadjuvant chemotherapy, as well as both smokers and never-smokers and several histologies, were included in the cohort. Resected tumor tissue and uninvolved lung tissue described as non-adjacent to the tumor were contributed by each patient, with both tissues obtained from the same patient. Flow cytometry, multiplex immunofluorescence, RNA-seq, exome sequencing and proteomics were applied to the same patients as TCR sequencing, which was one of several integrated assays. The overall ICON cohort was composed of around 150 surgical patients with localized non-small cell lung cancer whose tumors were resected. A total of about 55 patients were part of the paired comparison of immunoSEQ T-cell fraction between tumor and uninvolved lung. The investigation overall reported the following: No difference in TCR-derived T-cell fraction was observed between the flow cytometry-defined immunotypes IM1 (good prognosis) and IM2 (poor prognosis). Since assay coverage differed from patient to patient depending on how much tissue was available, TCR sequencing was done for only a subset of the cohort. In line with immunofluorescence CD3 counts, TCRbeta sequencing supported higher T cell infiltration in tumors compared with uninvolved lung tissue. Different pieces of the same tissue were used for different assays, so technical variation could not be separated from intratumor heterogeneity.

Points on this clone: Its antigen remains undetermined. There are no base qualities to consult, and no much larger clone falls within one base.

The T-cell fraction in tumor and uninvolved lung tissue was provided by TCR sequencing with the immunoSEQ assay. Per the original workflow: For survival analysis, patients were split into high (upper tertile) and low (lower two tertiles) T-cell fraction groups and compared by log-rank test. Paired tumor versus uninvolved lung differences in T-cell fraction were tested with a signed-rank test. TCRdb provides this immuneACCESS table in a form limited to in-frame rearrangements. Some clones are lacking; in checked studies, under half of them reflect an unresolved V gene, and why the rest are absent is not known. The DNA was the basis for D and trimming; V, J and clone size are from that table. The sample table lists roughly 13,000 clones, 65% to 85% of them with a count of one. The ten largest account for about 12% of the sample. The CDR3, from cysteine to phenylalanine, totals 17 residues. This entry keeps only the CDR3 DNA: 51 bases, framed from base 1. Clipping removes 0 bases from V and 4 bases from J, with 10 as the unmatched junction base count. For CDR1 and CDR2, the germline V gene lists LGHNA and YSLEER.

ICON enrollment began in early 2016, and the last patient was enrolled in the second half of 2018. Fresh tumor and matched uninvolved tissue for in-depth immune analyses, including TCR sequencing, were collected from a subcohort of 76 patients. No cell sorting was done, and TCR sequencing was instead run on DNA isolated from bulk tissue. Source material: uninvolved lung tissue not adjacent to the tumor. This receptor was taken from a human donor with non-small cell lung cancer. The chain is made from TRBV4-3 and TRBJ2-7, with 9 bases aligning to TRBD1. The DNA sequence is given as TGCGCCAGCAGCCAAGACGTAAGGGACAGGGCCTATTACGAGCAGTACTTC. Its translation is CASSQDVRDRAYYEQYF.